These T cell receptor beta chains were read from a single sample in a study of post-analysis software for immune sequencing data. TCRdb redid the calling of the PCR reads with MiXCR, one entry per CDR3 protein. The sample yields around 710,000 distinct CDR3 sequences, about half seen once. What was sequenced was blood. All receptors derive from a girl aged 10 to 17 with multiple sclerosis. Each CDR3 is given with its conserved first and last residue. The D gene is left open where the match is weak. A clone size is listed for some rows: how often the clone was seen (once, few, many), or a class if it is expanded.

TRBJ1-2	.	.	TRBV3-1	TGTGCCAGCAGCCAAGGGTGGATCTTGGGGGAAGCTAACTATGGCTACACCTTC	CASSQGWILGEANYGYTF
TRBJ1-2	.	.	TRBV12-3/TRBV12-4	TGTGCCACCCACGGCCCTGGGATCTATAGCTACACCTTC	CATHGPGIYSYTF
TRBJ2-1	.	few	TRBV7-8	TGTGCCAGCAGCCCCCCTGGGGCAGGGAATGAGCAGTTCTTC	CASSPPGAGNEQFF
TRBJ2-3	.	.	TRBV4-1	TGCGCCAGCAGCCAAGAGGGTTGGACGGGGGCCCACACAGATACGCAGTATTTT	CASSQEGWTGAHTDTQYF
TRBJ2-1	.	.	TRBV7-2	TGTGCCAGCAGCTCCCGGGGGAATGAGCAGTTCTTC	CASSSRGNEQFF
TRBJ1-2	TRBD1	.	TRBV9	TGTGCCAGCAGCGTAACGGGGACAGGTGGGAACTATGGCTACACCTTC	CASSVTGTGGNYGYTF
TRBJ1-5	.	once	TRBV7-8	TGTGCCAGCAGCGTCAGGTGGGATAGCAATCAGCCCCAGCATTTT	CASSVRWDSNQPQHF
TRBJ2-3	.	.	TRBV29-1	TGCAGCGGGCGAGAGTCAGATACGCAGTATTTT	CSGRESDTQYF
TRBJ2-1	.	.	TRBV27	TGTGCCAGCAGTTCCCGGGACTGGACCTCCTACAATGAGCAGTTCTTC	CASSSRDWTSYNEQFF
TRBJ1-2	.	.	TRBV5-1	TGCGCCAGCAGTAGGGAACCTAACTATGGCTACACCTTC	CASSREPNYGYTF
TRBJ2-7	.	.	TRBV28	TGTGCCAGCAGTTTCCCTACTAGGGGGGAGCAGTACTTC	CASSFPTRGEQYF
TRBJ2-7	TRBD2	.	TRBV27	TGTGCCAGCAGCCAAGATCTTATCCCGGGAGGCGAGCAGTACTTC	CASSQDLIPGGEQYF
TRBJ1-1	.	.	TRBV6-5	TGTGCCAGCAGCTACTCGAAGCCGGGCAAGAACACTGAAGCTTTCTTT	CASSYSKPGKNTEAFF
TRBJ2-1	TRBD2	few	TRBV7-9	TGTGCCAGCAGCTTATCCCGAGCGGGAGGGCCGAGTGATGAGCAGTTCTTC	CASSLSRAGGPSDEQFF
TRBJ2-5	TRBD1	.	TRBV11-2	TGTGCCAGCAGCCCCAGGGACAGGCGAGTCGGAGGGACCCAGTACTTC	CASSPRDRRVGGTQYF
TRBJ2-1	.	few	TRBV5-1	TGCGCCAGCAGCTTGATACCCGGACACAATGAGCAGTTCTTC	CASSLIPGHNEQFF
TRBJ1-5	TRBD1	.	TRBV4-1	TGCGCCAGCAGCCCCCTAGAGGACAGGGGGCGGGTACAGCATTTT	CASSPLEDRGRVQHF
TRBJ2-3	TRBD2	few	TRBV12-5	TGTGCTAGTGTCGGGACTAGCGGGAGCCCGGATACGCAGTATTTT	CASVGTSGSPDTQYF
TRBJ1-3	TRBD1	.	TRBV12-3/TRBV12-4	TGCGCCAGCAGTTTCCTGACAGGGGGCTCTGGAAACACCATATATTTT	CASSFLTGGSGNTIYF
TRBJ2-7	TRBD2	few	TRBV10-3	TGTGCCATCAAAGGAGGGACTAGCGGGAGTTACGAGCAGTACTTC	CAIKGGTSGSYEQYF
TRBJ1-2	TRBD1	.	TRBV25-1	TGTGCCAGCAGTGTGCCGGGACAGGTCTATGGCTACACCTTC	CASSVPGQVYGYTF
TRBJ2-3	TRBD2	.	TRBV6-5	TGTGCCAGCGGAATGGGGGGACTAGCGTATGCAGATACGCAGTATTTT	CASGMGGLAYADTQYF
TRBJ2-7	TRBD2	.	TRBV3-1	TGTGCCAGCAGCCCATCTTCGGGACTAGCGCTTGTAATCTCCTACGAGCAGTACTTC	CASSPSSGLALVISYEQYF